Below, 17 T cell receptor beta chains from the same sample are listed, as sequenced in a study of blood T cell repertoires in COVID-19. TCRdb's table, derived via immunoSEQ multiplex PCR, lists solely in-frame clones and lacks some. The profile covers around 190,000 clones, with roughly 80% appearing a single time and more than 1.5% taken by the ten largest. The sequencing input was peripheral blood. The receptor set was obtained from a human donor in a cohort sampled during active COVID-19.

The CDR3 sequence: CSAPTGVDEKLFF. In nucleotides, the CDR3 is TGCAGCGCCCCGACAGGGGTGGACGAAAAACTGTTTTTT. The chain uses TRBV29-1 and TRBJ1-4, with 8 bases lining up with TRBD1. The J segment lost 8 bases and the V segment lost 7 bases, leaving 9 bases of the junction unmatched. This CDR3 is built from 13 residues. Germline values: CDR1 SQVTM, CDR2 ANQGSEA.

The gene calls are TRBV14 and TRBJ1-1, with a possible D match to TRBD1 (6 bases). This CDR3 has 15 amino acids. Germline V lookup: CDR1 SGHDN, CDR2 FVKESK. V gave up 0 bases and J gave up 5 bases, with 13 bases separating them. The CDR3, as DNA: TGTGCCAGCAGCCAAGATATTCAGGGGCGGACTGAAGCTTTCTTT. Translated, it gives CASSQDIQGRTEAFF.

J is TRBJ2-7 and V is TRBV6-5; maybe TRBD1 (6 bases). This CDR3 has 14 residues. The germline V gene has CDR1 MNHEY and CDR2 SVGAGI. Trimming left V 2 bases short and J 2 bases short, with 10 bases between. The CDR3, as DNA: TGTGCCAGCAGTTACGGGGGCGAAACCTACGAGCAGTACTTC. Protein product: CASSYGGETYEQYF.

This chain links TRBV24-1 with TRBJ2-5, with 8 bases lining up with TRBD1. This CDR3 has 15 amino acids. Germline loops: CDR1 KGHDR, CDR2 SFDVKD. V was pared by 3 bases and J by 5 bases, with 7 bases of the junction left unmatched. The CDR3 DNA follows: TGTGCCACCAGTGATCCGGACAGGGCCGGGGAGACCCAGTACTTC. Translating it yields CATSDPDRAGETQYF.

The gene calls are TRBV27 and TRBJ1-2; 9 bases are shared with TRBD1. Trimming removed 8 bases from V and 4 bases from J; junction bases left unmatched: 14. This CDR3 contains 16 residues. Germline assignment: CDR1 MNHEY and CDR2 SMNVEV (reference sequence). The CDR3 here is CASAGTEGDRVYGYTF. CDR3 in DNA: TGTGCCAGCGCGGGGACCGAGGGGGACAGGGTCTATGGCTACACCTTC.

The chain combines TRBV10-3 with TRBJ1-5, with D perhaps matching TRBD1 (6 bases). The CDR3 length is 15 residues. V lost 6 bases and J 4 bases, leaving 16 bases between the germline ends. In germline, CDR1 is ENHRY, CDR2 SYGVKD. The DNA for the CDR3 is TGTGCCATCAGGAGTGAGGGACAAGGAAATCAGCCCCAGCATTTT. Protein sequence: CAIRSEGQGNQPQHF.

This chain connects TRBV9 to TRBJ1-2; 8 bases map to TRBD1. CDR1 is SGDLS, CDR2 YYNGEE, per germline. With 0 bases clipped from V and 4 bases from J, the junction kept 8 bases outside the gene matches. The CDR3 contains 16 residues. CDR3 residues: CASSVAGDRTPYGYTF. Here the CDR3 DNA reads TGTGCCAGCAGCGTAGCGGGGGACAGGACCCCCTATGGCTACACCTTC.

The V and J genes are TRBV4-3 and TRBJ2-7; D is unresolved. Looked up from germline, CDR1 is LGHNA and CDR2 is YSLEER. Trimming left V 1 base short and J 9 bases short, with 13 bases between. The CDR3 contains 13 residues. CDR3 amino acids: CASSQGPGSGQYF. Here the CDR3 DNA reads TGCGCCAGCAGCCAAGGACCCGGGTCTGGGCAGTACTTC.

The chain is built from TRBV19 and TRBJ2-7, with 8 bases fitting TRBD1. V shed 5 bases, J shed 0 bases, and the junction held 6 bases outside the gene matches. Germline V gene data show CDR1 as LNHDA and CDR2 as SQIVND (reference sequence). The length of the CDR3 is 15 residues. The CDR3 DNA follows: TGTGCCAGTAGTCTAGGACAGGGAGTCTCCTACGAGCAGTACTTC. Translated, it gives CASSLGQGVSYEQYF.

The chain has TRBV11-1 and TRBJ2-7; TRBD1 aligns across 7 bases. The V and J ends lost 5 bases and 5 bases, in that order; junction bases with no gene match: 3. The length of the CDR3 is 12 residues. Germline V CDR1 and CDR2: SGHAT, FQDESV (reference sequence). CDR3 loop: CASSVDRDEQYF. As DNA, the CDR3 is TGTGCCAGCAGCGTCGACAGGGACGAGCAGTACTTC.

This clone came up once. The chain couples TRBV11-2 to TRBJ2-6; 10 bases match TRBD1. This CDR3 contains 18 residues. Germline values: CDR1 SGHAT, CDR2 FQNNGV. V shed 6 bases, J shed 1 base, and the junction held 9 bases outside the gene matches. CDR3 bases: TGTGCCAGCAGACGCCTGAGGGGACAGGGGTCTGGGGCCAACGTCCTGACTTTC. It is translated as CASRRLRGQGSGANVLTF. Together with reference TRBV11-2 and TRBJ2-6, the CDR3 gives the full variable domain: EAGVAQSPRYKIIEKRQSVAFWCNPISGHATLYWYQQILGQGPKLLIQFQNNGVVDDSQLPKDRFSAERLKGVDSTLKIQPAKLEDSAVYLCASRRLRGQGSGANVLTFGAGSRLTVL.

The chain has TRBV5-4 and TRBJ1-2, with 9 bases lining up with TRBD1. This CDR3 has 13 amino acids. After removal of 5 bases from V and 7 bases from J, the junction contained 6 bases not matched to a gene. From germline, CDR1 is SGHNT and CDR2 YYREEE (reference sequence). CDR3 DNA sequence: TGTGCCAGCAGACGGGACAGGGTGGTTGGCTACACCTTC. It is translated as CASRRDRVVGYTF.

The table lists this clone with a count of one. The chain is built from TRBV5-6 and TRBJ1-6, with D uncertain. Trimming took 4 bases from V and 7 from J, leaving 12 bases between them. The CDR3 totals 14 residues. Germline V gives CDR1 SGHDT, CDR2 YYEEEE. CDR3 in DNA: TGTGCCAGCAGCCCCCTACTTCGGAATTCACCCCTCCACTTT. Protein: CASSPLLRNSPLHF.

This chain links TRBV27 with TRBJ1-1, with 7 bases that match TRBD1. Germline assignment: CDR1 MNHEY and CDR2 SMNVEV (reference sequence). Trimming cost V 3 bases and J 5 bases; bases outside gene matches: 9. This CDR3 is built from 15 residues. CDR3 sequence: CASSFNRGSGTEAFF. For the CDR3, the DNA is TGTGCCAGCAGTTTCAACAGGGGCTCGGGGACTGAAGCTTTCTTT.

This chain links TRBV5-4 with TRBJ1-2, with D unclear. The V end lost 0 bases, the J end lost 8 bases, and 11 bases lay between the germline ends. This CDR3 comprises 13 residues. Germline CDR1 is SGHNT and CDR2 is YYREEE (reference sequence). This CDR3 reads CASSLGPVRGYTF. The CDR3 nucleotides read TGTGCCAGCAGCTTGGGCCCGGTCCGCGGCTACACCTTC.

CDR3 region: CASSLDTTSGSEQYF. In DNA form, the CDR3 reads TGTGCCAGCAGCTTAGATACGACTAGCGGGAGCGAGCAGTACTTC. J is TRBJ2-7 and V is TRBV11-3; TRBD2 aligns across 12 bases. The germline V gene encodes CDR1 SGHNT and CDR2 YENEEA. CDR3 length equals 15 residues. The V segment lost 0 bases and the J segment 6 bases; nucleotides outside the gene matches: 3.

This chain links TRBV15 with TRBJ1-1; 9 nucleotides line up with TRBD1. This CDR3 spans 15 amino acids. Germline CDR1 is LNHNV and CDR2 is YYDKDF (reference sequence). The V gene end was trimmed by 3 bases and the J gene end by 5 bases; junction bases not matched to a gene: 7. CDR3 amino acids: CATSRGDRAPTEAFF. The CDR3, as DNA: TGTGCCACCAGCAGGGGGGACAGGGCCCCAACTGAAGCTTTCTTT.